This T cell receptor (beta chain) was retrieved from a study of T cell responses to AZD1222 COVID-19 vaccine. The data were produced by immunoSEQ multiplex PCR, yet TCRdb's version contains in-frame clones alone and is incomplete. Among about 94,000 clones, around 87% were seen once, and the ten largest hold about 12%. The material was peripheral blood, obtained 28 days after the second AZD1222 dose. This sequence originates from an adult who received the AZD1222 COVID-19 vaccine.

This CDR3 is CASSLDVSDNQPQHF. The CDR3 region has the DNA TGTGCCAGCAGCTTAGATGTGTCAGATAATCAGCCCCAGCATTTT. The rearrangement uses TRBV11-2 and TRBJ1-5; D call uncertain. V lost 0 bases to trimming and J lost 4 bases, with 10 bases between them. CDR3 size: 15 residues. Germline lookup yields CDR1 SGHAT and CDR2 FQNNGV.